One sample yielded the 27 T cell receptor beta chains listed below, sequenced in a study of spatial heterogeneity in lung cancer. Time point indicated: sample taken at primary tumor resection. The input material, whole RNA from tumor, nontumor lung or frozen PBMC, was sequenced unsorted. TCRdb reprocessed the 5' RACE reads via MiXCR and lists one record per CDR3 protein. This table holds more than 30,000 distinct CDR3 sequences, 4% to 6% found once. Here the sequenced sample was PBMCs, taken at surgery. Receptors originate from a female donor with early-stage non-small cell lung cancer.

In this sample, this clonotype turned up many times. This chain links TRBV7-3 with TRBJ2-6; 14 nucleotides align to TRBD2. The length of the CDR3 is 18 residues. V lost 5 bases to trimming and J lost 1 base; unmatched junction nucleotides: 4. Germline CDR1 is SGHTA and CDR2 is FQGTGA. The CDR3 spells CASSPGLAGGSGANVLTF. DNA of the CDR3: TGTGCCAGCAGCCCCGGACTAGCGGGGGGTTCTGGGGCCAACGTCCTGACTTTC.

By its share, this clonotype is medium-sized (0.01 to 0.1%). The gene calls are TRBV28 and TRBJ2-7; D unresolved. The CDR3 covers 12 residues. Germline V lookup: CDR1 MDHEN, CDR2 SYDVKM. V was shortened by 3 bases and J by 3 bases, with 6 bases between the two germline ends. CDR3 sequence reads: CASSFQNYEQYF. The DNA for the CDR3 is TGTGCCAGCAGTTTCCAGAACTACGAGCAGTACTTC.

Ten or more counts support this clonotype. The CDR3 region is CASSQSLTFSGGGTDTQYF. The CDR3 nucleotides are TGCGCCAGCAGCCAGTCTCTCACCTTTAGCGGGGGCGGTACAGATACGCAGTATTTT. The chain combines TRBV4-1 with TRBJ2-3, with 9 bases aligning to TRBD2. Germline V gene data show CDR1 as MGHRA and CDR2 as YSYEKL. V lost 3 bases to trimming and J lost 3 bases; unmatched junction nucleotides: 16. This CDR3 is built from 19 residues.

Worth noting for this clonotype: Just one base apart from a much larger clone, this may be a read error. The chain has TRBV6-5 and TRBJ2-1; D call uncertain. The CDR3 length is 13 residues. V was shortened by 7 bases and J by 10 bases, with 17 bases between the two germline ends. The germline V gene has CDR1 MNHEY and CDR2 SVGAGI. The CDR3 region has the DNA TGTGCCAGCAATAGGGCCGCCGGGCGCGAGCAGTTCTTC. This sequence encodes CASNRAAGREQFF.

There are many counts of this clonotype. The rearrangement joins TRBV27 to TRBJ2-3; TRBD2 might be the D (5 bases). Trimming pared 6 bases from V and 0 bases from J, leaving 13 bases between. The germline V gene has CDR1 MNHEY and CDR2 SMNVEV (reference sequence). The CDR3 totals 15 residues. The CDR3 is CASSLAGVSTDTQYF. CDR3 DNA: TGTGCCAGCAGCCTCGCCGGGGTTAGCACAGATACGCAGTATTTT.

The sample holds many counts of this clonotype. This sequence joins TRBV20-1 and TRBJ2-1; perhaps TRBD2 as D (6 bases). Trimming stripped 6 bases from V and 5 bases from J, with 14 bases between. The CDR3 has 13 amino acids. Germline V gives CDR1 DFQATT, CDR2 SNEGSKA (reference sequence). CDR3 bases: TGCAGTGCCCCGACTAGTTCTCACAATGAGCAGTTCTTC. Translated: CSAPTSSHNEQFF.

This clonotype was counted only a few times. This chain joins TRBV19 and TRBJ1-5; D call uncertain. Germline loops: CDR1 LNHDA, CDR2 SQIVND (reference sequence). V lost 2 bases, J lost 4 bases, and 12 bases lay in between. The CDR3 has 15 residues. DNA of the CDR3: TGTGCCAGTAGTATAACTCTAACTGGAAATCAGCCCCAGCATTTT. It translates to CASSITLTGNQPQHF.

The chain combines TRBV19 with TRBJ1-2; TRBD1 agrees at 9 bases. J lost 8 bases, V lost 9 bases, and 16 bases had no gene match. The CDR3 spans 15 residues. The germline CDR1 and CDR2 sequences are LNHDA and SQIVND (reference sequence). The CDR3 DNA sequence: TGTGCCAGCGCGTCTTGGGACAGGGCCCTTGAAGGCTACACCTTC. Translation: CASASWDRALEGYTF. Variable domain in full (rest from reference TRBV19 and TRBJ1-2): DGGITQSPKYLFRKEGQNVTLSCEQNLNHDAMYWYRQDPGQGLRLIYYSQIVNDFQKGDIAEGYSVSREKKESFPLTVTSAQKNPTAFYLCASASWDRALEGYTFGSGTRLTVV.

This chain connects TRBV6-1 to TRBJ2-6, with D tentatively TRBD2 (6 bases). The V end was cut by 7 bases, the J end by 0 bases, with 16 bases between. From germline, CDR1 is MNHNS and CDR2 SASEGT. The CDR3 is 17 amino acids. CDR3 sequence: CASKTGLTSSGANVLTF. In DNA form, the CDR3 reads TGTGCCAGCAAGACGGGACTTACCAGCTCTGGGGCCAACGTCCTGACTTTC.

Many counts were recorded for this clonotype. The CDR3 sequence is CASWSGYNEQFF. The CDR3 nucleotides are TGTGCCAGCTGGTCCGGTTACAATGAGCAGTTCTTC. This chain links TRBV3-1 with TRBJ2-1; D is unresolved. The CDR3 contains 12 residues. Trimming pared 8 bases from V and 4 bases from J, leaving 9 bases between. Per germline, CDR1 LGHDT and CDR2 YNNKEL (reference sequence).

This clonotype was seen at least ten times. The gene calls are TRBV11-2 and TRBJ1-1; a weak D match, TRBD1 (6 bases). Trimming removed 6 bases from V and 4 bases from J, with 21 bases in between. The CDR3 sequence is 16 residues long. CDR1 SGHAT and CDR2 FQNNGV come from the germline V gene. The CDR3 spells CASSYPGGAWVTEAFF. CDR3 DNA: TGTGCCAGCAGTTATCCGGGGGGCGCTTGGGTCACTGAAGCTTTCTTT.

This clonotype came up a few times. This sequence joins TRBV11-2 and TRBJ1-6, with no clear D. The CDR3 is made up of 14 amino acids. The V end was cut by 4 bases, the J end by 10 bases, with 14 bases between. The V gene's germline CDR1 is SGHAT and CDR2 FQNNGV. The DNA of the CDR3 is TGTGCCAGCAGCTCACCATACCGGACGTCACCCCTCCACTTT. This gives the protein CASSSPYRTSPLHF. Based on the CDR3 plus reference TRBV11-2 and TRBJ1-6, the full variable domain is EAGVAQSPRYKIIEKRQSVAFWCNPISGHATLYWYQQILGQGPKLLIQFQNNGVVDDSQLPKDRFSAERLKGVDSTLKIQPAKLEDSAVYLCASSSPYRTSPLHFGNGTRLTVT.

Many counts were recorded for this clonotype. V and J are TRBV6-5 and TRBJ1-5; D is possibly TRBD1 (5 bases). Germline CDR1 MNHEY, CDR2 SVGAGI. The length of the CDR3 is 14 residues. Trimming pared 4 bases from V and 7 bases from J, leaving 14 bases between. CDR3 nucleotide sequence: TGTGCCAGCAGTTCCCAGGGTGAGGGCCAGCCCCAGCATTTT. It is translated as CASSSQGEGQPQHF.

This clonotype was recorded at least ten times. J is TRBJ1-1 and V is TRBV11-2; 8 nucleotides align to TRBD1. The germline V gene encodes CDR1 SGHAT and CDR2 FQNNGV. V gave up 4 bases and J gave up 0 bases; unmatched junction bases: 7. The length of the CDR3 is 16 residues. The chain's CDR3 is CASSSTRGRVNTEAFF. The DNA of the CDR3 is TGTGCCAGCAGCTCGACCAGGGGGCGTGTGAACACTGAAGCTTTCTTT.

This clonotype was observed many times. The chain has TRBV7-8 and TRBJ1-3; no clear D gene. Trimming removed 4 bases at V and 3 bases at J, with 10 bases between. The CDR3 is 14 amino acids. Germline V gives CDR1 SGHVS, CDR2 FQNEAQ. Here the CDR3 reads CASSYDSLGNTIYF. CDR3 nucleotides: TGTGCCAGCAGCTATGACTCCCTTGGAAACACCATATATTTT.

This clonotype appeared many times. This chain connects TRBV9 to TRBJ2-1; tentative D call: TRBD2 (7 bases). The CDR3 runs to 17 residues. Trimming took off 3 bases at V and 2 bases at J, with 18 bases between the two ends. Germline CDR1 SGDLS, CDR2 YYNGEE. The CDR3 DNA follows: TGTGCCAGCAGCGCGTCTGGGGGGGCTAGTCCCTACAATGAGCAGTTCTTC. It encodes CASSASGGASPYNEQFF.

This clonotype was counted ten times or more. The V gene is TRBV5-1, the J gene TRBJ1-1, with D unclear. The CDR3 extends over 12 amino acids. CDR1 and CDR2 from the germline V gene are SGHRS and YFSETQ. V lost 6 bases and J lost 5, with 11 bases in between. The CDR3 DNA reads as TGCGCCAGCACCTCAAAGGGAACTGAAGCTTTCTTT. It specifies CASTSKGTEAFF.

This clonotype occurred a few times. CDR3 sequence reads: CASSQGVPLPYGYTF. For the CDR3, the DNA is TGCGCCAGCAGCCAAGGAGTTCCGTTACCTTATGGCTACACCTTC. This sequence joins TRBV4-1 and TRBJ1-2; no firm D call. CDR3 length: 15 residues. Per the germline V gene, CDR1 is MGHRA and CDR2 is YSYEKL. V lost 1 base and J 5 bases, leaving 14 bases between the germline ends.

This clonotype was counted at least ten times. The chain joins TRBV7-9 to TRBJ2-3; D gene uncertain. V lost 7 bases and J lost 0, with 11 bases in between. Germline V lookup: CDR1 SEHNR, CDR2 FQNEAQ (reference sequence). The CDR3 has 14 amino acids. The CDR3 DNA is TGTGCCAGCAACGACCTTAGGAGCACAGATACGCAGTATTTT. The encoded protein is CASNDLRSTDTQYF.

The V and J genes are TRBV27 and TRBJ2-1, with 7 bases aligning to TRBD1. J was trimmed by 4 bases and V by 8 bases; bases with no gene match: 8. The CDR3 extends over 14 amino acids. Germline V gives CDR1 MNHEY, CDR2 SMNVEV (reference sequence). CDR3 bases: TGTGCCAGCTGTAAGGCAGGGGGTTACAATGAGCAGTTCTTC. As protein: CASCKAGGYNEQFF.

This clonotype was seen ten or more times. The chain uses TRBV2 and TRBJ2-2; D not resolved. Trimming left V 7 bases short and J 8 bases short, with 14 bases between. From germline, CDR1 is SNHLY and CDR2 FYNNEI. The CDR3 has 13 amino acids. In nucleotides, the CDR3 is TGTGCCAGCACCTTAAGTCGTACTGGGGAGCTGTTTTTT. Translating gives CASTLSRTGELFF.

This clonotype was observed at least ten times. This chain connects TRBV28 to TRBJ2-7; the D gene is possibly TRBD2 (5 bases). Germline loops: CDR1 MDHEN, CDR2 SYDVKM. The CDR3 contains 15 residues. Trimming cost V 2 bases and J 2 bases, with 13 bases left between them. The CDR3 loop is CASSLERASAYEQYF. CDR3 nucleotides: TGTGCCAGCAGTTTAGAGAGGGCCAGCGCCTACGAGCAGTACTTC.

The table lists this clonotype with many counts. The chain is built from TRBV11-2 and TRBJ2-1, with D possibly being TRBD1 or TRBD2 (6 bases each). The germline V gene has CDR1 SGHAT and CDR2 FQNNGV. The V gene lost 2 bases and the J gene lost 7 bases, with 18 bases spanning the gap. This CDR3 is built from 16 residues. The CDR3 is CASSLLRTRGANEQFF. The DNA of the CDR3 is TGTGCCAGCAGCTTATTGAGGACGAGGGGGGCGAATGAGCAGTTCTTC. Looking up the rest from reference TRBV11-2 and TRBJ2-1 gives the full variable domain: EAGVAQSPRYKIIEKRQSVAFWCNPISGHATLYWYQQILGQGPKLLIQFQNNGVVDDSQLPKDRFSAERLKGVDSTLKIQPAKLEDSAVYLCASSLLRTRGANEQFFGPGTRLTVL.

This clonotype has a count of ten or more. The chain carries TRBV20-1 and TRBJ1-5, with 7 bases lining up with TRBD1. The CDR3 runs to 17 residues. The V gene end was trimmed by 5 bases and the J gene end by 2 bases; junction bases not matched to a gene: 15. In germline, CDR1 is DFQATT, CDR2 SNEGSKA (reference sequence). The CDR3 bases are TGCAGTGCTCCACTATGCCGAACAGGGGTCCGCAATCAGCCCCAGCATTTT. The encoded protein is CSAPLCRTGVRNQPQHF.

This clonotype appeared many times. The J gene is TRBJ1-4, the V gene TRBV4-3, with D possibly matching TRBD1 (6 bases). V lost 0 bases, J lost 8 bases, and 22 bases lay in between. The CDR3 loop spans 18 amino acids. CDR1 is LGHNA, CDR2 YSLEER, per germline. This CDR3 reads CASSQDADGRGGSEKLFF. The CDR3 bases are TGCGCCAGCAGCCAAGATGCAGATGGGAGAGGGGGAAGCGAAAAACTGTTTTTT.

This clonotype showed up many times. The CDR3 DNA reads TGTGCCATCAGTGGGCAGTCGGGGGACGAGCAGTACTTC. This codes for CAISGQSGDEQYF. The chain recombines TRBV10-3 with TRBJ2-7; maybe TRBD2 (6 bases). Germline lookup yields CDR1 ENHRY and CDR2 SYGVKD. V was cut by 4 bases and J by 5 bases, with 12 bases left in between. There are 13 residues in the CDR3.

The rearrangement joins TRBV15 to TRBJ2-3, with D unresolved. CDR1 and CDR2 from the germline V gene are LNHNV and YYDKDF (reference sequence). V gave up 1 base and J gave up 1 base, with 6 bases separating them. The CDR3 spans 14 residues. CDR3 protein: CATSRALGTDTQYF. The CDR3 DNA follows: TGTGCCACCAGCAGAGCCCTAGGCACAGATACGCAGTATTTT.